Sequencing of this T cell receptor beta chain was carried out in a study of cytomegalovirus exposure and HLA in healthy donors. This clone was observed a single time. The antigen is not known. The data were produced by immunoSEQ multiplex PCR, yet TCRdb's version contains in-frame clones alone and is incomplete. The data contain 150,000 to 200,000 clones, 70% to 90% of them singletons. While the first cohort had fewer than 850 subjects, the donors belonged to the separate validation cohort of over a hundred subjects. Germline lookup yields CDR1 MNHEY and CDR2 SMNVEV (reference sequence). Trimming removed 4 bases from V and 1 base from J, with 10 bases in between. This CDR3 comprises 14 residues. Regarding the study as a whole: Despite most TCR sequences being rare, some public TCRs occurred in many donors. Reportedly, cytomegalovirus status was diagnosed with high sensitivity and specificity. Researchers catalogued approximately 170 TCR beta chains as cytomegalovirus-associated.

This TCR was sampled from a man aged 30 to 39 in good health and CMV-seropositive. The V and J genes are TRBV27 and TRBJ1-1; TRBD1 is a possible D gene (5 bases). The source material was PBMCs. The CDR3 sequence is CASSSAGWNTEAFF. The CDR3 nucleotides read TGTGCCAGCAGTTCTGCAGGGTGGAACACTGAAGCTTTCTTT.